The entry that follows covers one TCR beta chain sequence. What it binds is unknown. The record originates from a study of cytomegalovirus exposure and HLA in healthy donors. This CDR3 has 17 amino acids. V gave up 0 bases and J gave up 9 bases; unmatched junction bases: 10. CDR1 is SGHVS and CDR2 is FNYEAQ in the germline V gene. The protocol was immunoSEQ multiplex PCR, while the TCRdb copy is restricted to in-frame clones and leaves out a portion. This sample carries more than 85,000 clones, around nine tenths of them seen once, and the ten largest clones take about 2%. General observations from the study: The study listed 164 cytomegalovirus-associated TCR beta chains. There were some public TCRs occurring in many donors, but most TCR sequences were rare.

Among the roughly 120 subjects of the validation cohort, separate from the roughly 670-subject first cohort, were the donors. V is TRBV7-6 and J is TRBJ2-1, with 11 bases matching TRBD2. The receptor comes from a young woman in good health and CMV-seronegative. The sequencing input was PBMCs. In DNA, the CDR3 is TGTGCCAGCAGCTTAGCGACTAGCGGGAACCCCATCCCTGAGCAGTTCTTC. Protein sequence: CASSLATSGNPIPEQFF.